This T cell receptor (beta chain) was obtained from a study of blood T cell repertoires in COVID-19 (dated by TCRdb to about 2020). The study in broad terms: Collaborator samples came from the United States, Italy and Spain and covered acute and convalescent phases of COVID-19. The material from the prospective study consisted of cDNA or gDNA derived from T cells, B-cell-depleted T cells, or PBMCs. Subjects who had been exposed to COVID-19, were actively infected with it, or had recovered from it provided the deeply sampled blood TCRbeta repertoires that made up the dataset. The repertoires were released in a freely available public database intended as a resource for research on the immune response to SARS-CoV-2. Samples were obtained from the ongoing ImmuneRACE study (first 160 participants) and from 1,254 subjects provided by 6 global collaborators. Nearly every sample came with metadata listing a de-identified subject ID, COVID-19 status, age in years and sex. HLA class I and class II types, where available, came from metadata supplied by the sample provider rather than from assay-based typing.

Per the germline V gene (reference sequence), LNHDA is the CDR1 and SQIVND is the CDR2. Taken from cysteine to phenylalanine, the CDR3 has 14 residues. Only CDR3 DNA is held: 42 bases, read in frame from base 1. V loses 1 base, J loses 9 bases, and the germline ends lie 15 bases apart. General conclusions and limits of the study: How much clinical and demographic metadata was included differed by source and by participant, and the metadata was provided uncurated.

Concerning this clone: Its antigen specificity is not known. There are no base qualities to consult, and no much larger clone falls within one base.

One collaborating source in Seattle enrolled patients during active infection and followed them longitudinally through the course of disease. Each collaborating institution followed its own protocols to collect whole blood in K2EDTA tubes. For TCRbeta analysis, collaborators shipped samples as frozen whole blood, isolated PBMCs, or DNA extracted from either of those sample types. The immunoSEQ Assay, a bias-controlled multiplex PCR, was used to amplify TCRbeta CDR3 regions from genomic DNA. Per the source publication's procedure: The number of nucleated cells in each sample was estimated from the amplification of reference gene primers within the assay. Sequence reads were collapsed and filtered to measure the absolute abundance of every unique TCRbeta CDR3 rearrangement. Productive Simpson clonality was computed per sample as the square root of Simpson's diversity index over productive rearrangements. Sourced from immuneACCESS, this table was stored by TCRdb with only in-frame sequences that have V and J called. A share of the clones is absent; for the studies checked, an unresolved V gene accounts for under half, and the remainder has no known explanation. D and trimming were read from the DNA, whereas the V and J calls and clone size are those reported in that table. Across this sample there are over 150,000 clones, with roughly 80% seen only once. The ten largest clones add up to 9% to 13% of the sample.

The rearrangement combines TRBV19 with TRBJ1-2, with the D gene not confidently named. The receptor was isolated from a woman aged 60-75 years with COVID-19, enrolled during active disease. Sequencing used peripheral blood. The CDR3 region reads CASSIGLRSRSYTF. DNA sequence: TGTGCCAGTAGTATAGGACTGCGATCGAGGAGCTACACCTTC.